This T cell receptor beta chain was documented in a study of T cell changes during pregnancy in multiple sclerosis. Germline V CDR1 and CDR2: SNHLY, FYNNEI. V lost 7 bases and J lost 8; bases outside the gene matches: 7. CDR3 length: 13 amino acids. Sequencing was performed with immunoSEQ multiplex PCR; in TCRdb, only in-frame clones are kept and a portion is missing. The table has some 60,000 clones, about 92% seen once; the top ten hold roughly 3.3%. The chain carries TRBV2 and TRBJ2-1; TRBD1 agrees at 8 bases. This TCR was recovered from a female donor in good health, enrolled as a control in a pregnancy study. The sample consisted of peripheral blood, taken in the first trimester of pregnancy. CDR3 residues: CASMARTGYEQFF. The CDR3 region has the DNA TGTGCCAGCATGGCCAGGACAGGGTATGAGCAGTTCTTC.